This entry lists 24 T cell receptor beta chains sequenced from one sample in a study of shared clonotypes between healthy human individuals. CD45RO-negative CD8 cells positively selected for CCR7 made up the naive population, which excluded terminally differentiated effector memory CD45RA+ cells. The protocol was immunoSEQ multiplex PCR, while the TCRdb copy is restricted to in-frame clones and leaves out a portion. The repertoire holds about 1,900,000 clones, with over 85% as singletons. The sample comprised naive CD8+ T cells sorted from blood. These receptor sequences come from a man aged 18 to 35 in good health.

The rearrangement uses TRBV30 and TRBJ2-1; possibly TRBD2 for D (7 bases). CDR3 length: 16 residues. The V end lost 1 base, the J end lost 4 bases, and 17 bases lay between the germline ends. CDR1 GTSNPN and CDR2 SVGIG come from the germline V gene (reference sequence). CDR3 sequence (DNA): TGTGCCTGGAGTGGCGGCGGGGCGGGGGCTTACAATGAGCAGTTCTTC. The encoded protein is CAWSGGGAGAYNEQFF.

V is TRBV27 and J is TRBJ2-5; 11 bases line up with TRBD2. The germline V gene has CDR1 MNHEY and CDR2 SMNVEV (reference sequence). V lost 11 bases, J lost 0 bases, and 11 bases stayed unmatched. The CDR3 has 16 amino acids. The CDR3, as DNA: TGTGCCGCGGGGCTAGCGGGGGGAAGGAACCAAGAGACCCAGTACTTC. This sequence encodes CAAGLAGGRNQETQYF.

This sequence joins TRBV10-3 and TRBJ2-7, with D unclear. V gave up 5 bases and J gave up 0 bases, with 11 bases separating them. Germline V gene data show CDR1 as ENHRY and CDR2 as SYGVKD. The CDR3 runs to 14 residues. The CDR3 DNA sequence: TGTGCCATCAGTACCGGAGCCGTCTCCTACGAGCAGTACTTC. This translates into CAISTGAVSYEQYF.

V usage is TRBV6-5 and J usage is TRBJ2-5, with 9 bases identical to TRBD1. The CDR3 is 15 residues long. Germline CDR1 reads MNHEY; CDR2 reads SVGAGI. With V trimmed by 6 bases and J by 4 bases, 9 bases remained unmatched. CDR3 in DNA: TGTGCCAGCAGCGACAGGGGGGGGCTGGGAGAGACCCAGTACTTC. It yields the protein CASSDRGGLGETQYF.

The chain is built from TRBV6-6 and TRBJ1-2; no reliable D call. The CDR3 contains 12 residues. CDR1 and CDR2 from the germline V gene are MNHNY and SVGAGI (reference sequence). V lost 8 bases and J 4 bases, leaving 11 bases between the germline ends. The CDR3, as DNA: TGTGCCAGCGCAAAAGGTGGCTATGGCTACACCTTC. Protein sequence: CASAKGGYGYTF.

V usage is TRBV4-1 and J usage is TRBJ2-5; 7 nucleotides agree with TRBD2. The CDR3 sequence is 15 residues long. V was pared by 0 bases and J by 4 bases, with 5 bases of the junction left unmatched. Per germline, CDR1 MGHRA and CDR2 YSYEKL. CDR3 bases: TGCGCCAGCAGCCAAGAAGCGGGACGGGGAGAGACCCAGTACTTC. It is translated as CASSQEAGRGETQYF.

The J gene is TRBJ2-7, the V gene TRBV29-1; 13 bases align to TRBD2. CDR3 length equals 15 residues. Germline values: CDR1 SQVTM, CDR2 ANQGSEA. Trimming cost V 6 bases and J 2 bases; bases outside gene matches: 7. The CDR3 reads CSVNGLAGDPYEQYF. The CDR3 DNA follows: TGCAGCGTCAATGGACTAGCGGGGGACCCCTACGAGCAGTACTTC.

CDR3 DNA sequence: TGCGCCAGCAGCCAAGATCTCTCGGGGAGGGCGGGCACAGATACGCAGTATTTT. It is translated as CASSQDLSGRAGTDTQYF. The V gene is TRBV4-3, the J gene TRBJ2-3; TRBD2 matches at 7 bases. Trimming cost V 0 bases and J 1 base; bases outside gene matches: 10. This CDR3 is 18 amino acids long. Germline CDR1 and CDR2: LGHNA and YSLEER.

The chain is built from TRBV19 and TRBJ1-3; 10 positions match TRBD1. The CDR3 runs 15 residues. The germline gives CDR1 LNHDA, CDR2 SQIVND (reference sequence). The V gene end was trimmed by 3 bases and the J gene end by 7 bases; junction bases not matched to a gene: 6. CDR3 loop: CASSIGQGVANTIYF. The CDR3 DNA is TGTGCCAGTAGTATTGGACAGGGGGTCGCGAACACCATATATTTT.

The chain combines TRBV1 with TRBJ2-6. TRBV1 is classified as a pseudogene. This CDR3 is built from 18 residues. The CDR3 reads CTSSPCLMWISGANVLTF. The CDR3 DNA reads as TGCACCAGCAGCCCGTGTCTGATGTGGATCTCTGGGGCCAACGTCCTGACTTTC.

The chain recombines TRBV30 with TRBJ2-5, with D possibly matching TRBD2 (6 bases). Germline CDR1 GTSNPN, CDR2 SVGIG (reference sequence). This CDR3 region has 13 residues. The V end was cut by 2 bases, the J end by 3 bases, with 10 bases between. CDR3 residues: CAWSRLGEETQYF. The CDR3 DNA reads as TGTGCCTGGAGTCGACTAGGGGAAGAGACCCAGTACTTC.

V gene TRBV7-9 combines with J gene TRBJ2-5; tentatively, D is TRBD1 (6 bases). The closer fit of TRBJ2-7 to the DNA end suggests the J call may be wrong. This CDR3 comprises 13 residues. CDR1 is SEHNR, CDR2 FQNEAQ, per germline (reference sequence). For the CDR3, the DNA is TGTGCCAGCAGCTTAACAGGGTTGTACGAGCAGTACTTC. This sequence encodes CASSLTGLYEQYF.

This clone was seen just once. In DNA form, the CDR3 reads TGTGCCAGCTCGATTGGACAGGGCTACGAGCAGTACTTC. It encodes CASSIGQGYEQYF. The genes are TRBV18 and TRBJ2-7, with 8 bases matching TRBD1. This CDR3 region has 13 residues. Germline CDR1 is KGHSH and CDR2 is LQKENI. V shed 6 bases and J 3 bases; nucleotides not matched to a gene: 4.

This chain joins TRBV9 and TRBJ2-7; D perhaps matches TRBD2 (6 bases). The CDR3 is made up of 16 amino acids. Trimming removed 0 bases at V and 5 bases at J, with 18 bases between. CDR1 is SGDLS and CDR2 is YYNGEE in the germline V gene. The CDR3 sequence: CASSVEGGGGVDEQYF. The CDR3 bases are TGTGCCAGCAGCGTAGAGGGAGGCGGTGGGGTTGACGAGCAGTACTTC.

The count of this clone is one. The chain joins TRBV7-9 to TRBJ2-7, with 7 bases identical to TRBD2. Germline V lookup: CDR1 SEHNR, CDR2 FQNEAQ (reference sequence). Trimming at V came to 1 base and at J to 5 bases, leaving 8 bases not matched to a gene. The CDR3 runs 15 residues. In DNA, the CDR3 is TGTGCCAGCAGCTTAGTGGCGGGAGTTTTACACGAGCAGTACTTC. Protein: CASSLVAGVLHEQYF.

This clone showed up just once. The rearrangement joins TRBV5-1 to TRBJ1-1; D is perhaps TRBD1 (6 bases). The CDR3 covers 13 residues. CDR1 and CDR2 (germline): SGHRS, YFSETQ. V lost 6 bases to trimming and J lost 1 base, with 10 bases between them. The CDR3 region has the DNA TGCGCCAGCACTACGGGACAGAACACTGAAGCTTTCTTT. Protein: CASTTGQNTEAFF.

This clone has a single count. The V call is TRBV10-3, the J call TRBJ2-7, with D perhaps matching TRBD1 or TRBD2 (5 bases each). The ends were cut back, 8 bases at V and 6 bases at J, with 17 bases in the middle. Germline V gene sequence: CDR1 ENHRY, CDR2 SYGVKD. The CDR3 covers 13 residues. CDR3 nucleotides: TGTGCCATCGCTGACGTGGGGGTCCTCGAGCAGTACTTC. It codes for CAIADVGVLEQYF.

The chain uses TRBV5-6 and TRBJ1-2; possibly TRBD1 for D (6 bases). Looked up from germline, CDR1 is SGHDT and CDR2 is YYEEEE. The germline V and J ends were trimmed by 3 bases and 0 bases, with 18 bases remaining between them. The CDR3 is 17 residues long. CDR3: CASSYRDTRYTNYGYTF. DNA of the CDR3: TGTGCCAGCAGCTACCGGGACACACGGTATACTAACTATGGCTACACCTTC.

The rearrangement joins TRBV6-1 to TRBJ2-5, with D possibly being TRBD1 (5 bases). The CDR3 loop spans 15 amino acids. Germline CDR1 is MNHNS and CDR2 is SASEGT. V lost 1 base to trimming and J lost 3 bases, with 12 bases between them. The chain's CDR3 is CASSEEVTEKETQYF. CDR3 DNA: TGTGCCAGCAGTGAAGAGGTGACAGAAAAAGAGACCCAGTACTTC.

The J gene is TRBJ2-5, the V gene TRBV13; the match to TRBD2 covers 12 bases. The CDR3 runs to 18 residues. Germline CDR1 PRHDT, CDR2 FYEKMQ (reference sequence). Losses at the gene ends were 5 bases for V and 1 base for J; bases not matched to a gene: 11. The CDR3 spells CASSATSGGAILQETQYF. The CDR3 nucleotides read TGTGCCAGCAGCGCGACTAGCGGGGGAGCCATTCTCCAAGAGACCCAGTACTTC.

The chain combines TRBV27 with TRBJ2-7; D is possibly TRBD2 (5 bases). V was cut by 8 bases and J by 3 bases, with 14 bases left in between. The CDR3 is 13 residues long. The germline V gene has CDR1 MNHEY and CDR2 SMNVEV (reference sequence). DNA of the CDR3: TGTGCCAGCGCCCACCCCGGGAACTACGAGCAGTACTTC. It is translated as CASAHPGNYEQYF.

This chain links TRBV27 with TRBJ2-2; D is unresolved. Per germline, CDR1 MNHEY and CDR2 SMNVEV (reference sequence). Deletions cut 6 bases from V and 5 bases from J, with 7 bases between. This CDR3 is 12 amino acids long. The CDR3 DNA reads TGTGCCAGCAGCCGTGTAACCGGGGAGCTGTTTTTT. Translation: CASSRVTGELFF.

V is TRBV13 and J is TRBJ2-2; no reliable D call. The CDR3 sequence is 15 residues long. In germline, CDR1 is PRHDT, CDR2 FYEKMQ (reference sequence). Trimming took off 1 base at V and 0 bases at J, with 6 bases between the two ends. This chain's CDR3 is CASSLADANTGELFF. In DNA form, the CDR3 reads TGTGCCAGCAGCTTAGCGGACGCGAACACCGGGGAGCTGTTTTTT.

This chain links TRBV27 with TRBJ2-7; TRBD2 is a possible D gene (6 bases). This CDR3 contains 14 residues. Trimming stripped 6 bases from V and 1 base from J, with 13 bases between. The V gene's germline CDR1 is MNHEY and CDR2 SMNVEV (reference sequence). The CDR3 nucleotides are TGTGCCAGCAGCCGGGTGAGCGGGTCCTACGAGCAGTACTTC. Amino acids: CASSRVSGSYEQYF.